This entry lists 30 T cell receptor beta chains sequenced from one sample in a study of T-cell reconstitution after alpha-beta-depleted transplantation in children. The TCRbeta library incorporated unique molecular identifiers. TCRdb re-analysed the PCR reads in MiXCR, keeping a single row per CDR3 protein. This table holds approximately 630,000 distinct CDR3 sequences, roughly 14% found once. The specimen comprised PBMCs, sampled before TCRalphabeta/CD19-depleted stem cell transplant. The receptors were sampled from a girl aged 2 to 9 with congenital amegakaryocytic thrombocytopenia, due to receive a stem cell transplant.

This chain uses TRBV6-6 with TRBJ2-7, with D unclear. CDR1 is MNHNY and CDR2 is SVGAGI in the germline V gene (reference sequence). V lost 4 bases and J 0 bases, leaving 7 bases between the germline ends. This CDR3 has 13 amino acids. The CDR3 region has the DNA TGTGCCAGCAGTTCGCTTAACTCCTACGAGCAGTACTTC. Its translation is CASSSLNSYEQYF.

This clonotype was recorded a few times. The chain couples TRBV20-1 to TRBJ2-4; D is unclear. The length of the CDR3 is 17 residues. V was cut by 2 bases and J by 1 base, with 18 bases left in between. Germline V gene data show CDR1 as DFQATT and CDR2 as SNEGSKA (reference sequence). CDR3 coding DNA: TGCAGTGCTAGAAATTTGGGCCTTTCTCCGGCCAAAAACATTCAGTACTTC. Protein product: CSARNLGLSPAKNIQYF.

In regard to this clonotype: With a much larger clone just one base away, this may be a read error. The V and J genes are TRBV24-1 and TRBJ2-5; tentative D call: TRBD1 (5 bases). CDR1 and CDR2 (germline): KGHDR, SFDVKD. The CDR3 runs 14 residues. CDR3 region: CATGETETKETQYF. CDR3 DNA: TGTGCCACCGGTGAGACAGAAACGAAAGAGACCCAGTACTTC.

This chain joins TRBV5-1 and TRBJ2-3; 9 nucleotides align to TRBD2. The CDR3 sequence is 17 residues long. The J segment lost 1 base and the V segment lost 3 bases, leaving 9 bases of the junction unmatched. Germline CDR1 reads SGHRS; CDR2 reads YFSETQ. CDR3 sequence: CASSSVLAGVGTDTQYF. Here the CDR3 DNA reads TGCGCCAGCAGCTCGGTTTTAGCGGGAGTTGGCACAGATACGCAGTATTTT.

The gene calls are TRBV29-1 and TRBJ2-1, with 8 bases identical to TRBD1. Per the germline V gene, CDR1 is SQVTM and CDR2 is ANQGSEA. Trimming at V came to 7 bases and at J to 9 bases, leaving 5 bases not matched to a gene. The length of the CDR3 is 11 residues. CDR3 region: CSGTGRGEQFF. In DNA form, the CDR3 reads TGCAGCGGGACAGGGCGGGGTGAGCAGTTCTTC.

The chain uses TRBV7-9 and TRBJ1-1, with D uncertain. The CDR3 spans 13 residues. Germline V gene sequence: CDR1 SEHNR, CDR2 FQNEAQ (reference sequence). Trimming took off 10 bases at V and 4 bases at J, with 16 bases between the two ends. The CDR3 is CATLLIFGTEAFF. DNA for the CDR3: TGTGCCACCCTCTTGATTTTTGGCACTGAAGCTTTCTTT.

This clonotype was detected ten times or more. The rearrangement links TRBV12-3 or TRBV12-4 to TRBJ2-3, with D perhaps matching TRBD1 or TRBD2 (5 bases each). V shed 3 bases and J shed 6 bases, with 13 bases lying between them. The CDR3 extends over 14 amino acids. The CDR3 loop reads CASSFWDAGDTQYF. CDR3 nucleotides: TGTGCCAGCAGTTTCTGGGACGCGGGTGATACGCAGTATTTT.

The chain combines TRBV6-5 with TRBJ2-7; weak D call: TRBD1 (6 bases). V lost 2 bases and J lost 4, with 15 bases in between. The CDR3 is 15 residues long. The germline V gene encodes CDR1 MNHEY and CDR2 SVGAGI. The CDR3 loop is CASSYPGHGVYEQYF. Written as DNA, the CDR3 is TGTGCCAGCAGTTACCCGGGACATGGTGTTTACGAGCAGTACTTC.

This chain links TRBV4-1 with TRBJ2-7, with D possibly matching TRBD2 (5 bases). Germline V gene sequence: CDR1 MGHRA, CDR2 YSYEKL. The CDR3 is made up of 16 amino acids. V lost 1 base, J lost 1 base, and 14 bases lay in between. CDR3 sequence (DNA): TGCGCCAGCAGCCAAGGGGCGGGCCGCTTTTCCTACGAGCAGTACTTC. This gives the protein CASSQGAGRFSYEQYF.

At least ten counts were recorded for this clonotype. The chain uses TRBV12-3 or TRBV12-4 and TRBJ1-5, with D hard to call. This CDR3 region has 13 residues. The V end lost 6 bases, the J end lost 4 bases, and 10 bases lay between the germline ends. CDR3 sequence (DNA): TGTGCCAGCAGAAATCGGGAAAATCAGCCCCAGCATTTT. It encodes CASRNRENQPQHF.

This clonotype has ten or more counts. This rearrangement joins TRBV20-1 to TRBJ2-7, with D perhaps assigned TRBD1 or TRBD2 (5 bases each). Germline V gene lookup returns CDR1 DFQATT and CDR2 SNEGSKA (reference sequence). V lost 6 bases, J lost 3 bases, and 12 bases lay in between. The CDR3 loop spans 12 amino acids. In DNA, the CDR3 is TGCAGTGCAACCGGGACGCTCTACGAGCAGTACTTC. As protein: CSATGTLYEQYF.

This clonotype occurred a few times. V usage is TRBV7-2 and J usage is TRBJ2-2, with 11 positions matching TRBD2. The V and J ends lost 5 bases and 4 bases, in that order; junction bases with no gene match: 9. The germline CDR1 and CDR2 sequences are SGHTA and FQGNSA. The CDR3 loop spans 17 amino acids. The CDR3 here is CASSTDLAGGATGELFF. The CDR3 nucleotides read TGTGCCAGCAGCACGGACCTAGCGGGAGGCGCCACCGGGGAGCTGTTTTTT.

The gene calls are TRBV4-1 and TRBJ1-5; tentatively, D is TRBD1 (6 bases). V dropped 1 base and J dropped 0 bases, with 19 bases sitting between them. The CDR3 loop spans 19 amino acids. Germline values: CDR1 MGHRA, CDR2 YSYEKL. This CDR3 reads CASSQADYGGHHSNQPQHF. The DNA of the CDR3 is TGCGCCAGCAGCCAAGCGGACTACGGGGGGCACCATAGCAATCAGCCCCAGCATTTT.

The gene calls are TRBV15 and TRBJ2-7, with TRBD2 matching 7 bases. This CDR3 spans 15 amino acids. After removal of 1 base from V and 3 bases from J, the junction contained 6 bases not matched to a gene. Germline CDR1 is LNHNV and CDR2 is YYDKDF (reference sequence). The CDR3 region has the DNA TGTGCCACCAGCAGAGGGTATAGCGGGCGCTACGAGCAGTACTTC. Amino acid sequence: CATSRGYSGRYEQYF.

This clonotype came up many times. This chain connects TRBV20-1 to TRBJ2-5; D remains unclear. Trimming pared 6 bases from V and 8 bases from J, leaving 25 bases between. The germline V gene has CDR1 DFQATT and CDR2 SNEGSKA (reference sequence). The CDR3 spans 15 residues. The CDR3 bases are TGCAGTGCCACCCTACAGAGGCCCGAGGTCGCTACCCAGTACTTC. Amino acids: CSATLQRPEVATQYF.

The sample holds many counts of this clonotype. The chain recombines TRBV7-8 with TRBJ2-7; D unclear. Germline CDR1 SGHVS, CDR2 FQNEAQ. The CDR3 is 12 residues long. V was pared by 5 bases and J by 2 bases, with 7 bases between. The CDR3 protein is CASSISAYEQYF. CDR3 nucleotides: TGTGCCAGCAGCATCTCCGCCTACGAGCAGTACTTC. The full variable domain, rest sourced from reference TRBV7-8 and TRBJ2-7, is GAGVSQSPRYKVAKRGQDVALRCDPISGHVSLFWYQQALGQGPEFLTYFQNEAQLDKSGLPSDRFFAERPEGSVSTLKIQRTQQEDSAVYLCASSISAYEQYFGPGTRLTVT.

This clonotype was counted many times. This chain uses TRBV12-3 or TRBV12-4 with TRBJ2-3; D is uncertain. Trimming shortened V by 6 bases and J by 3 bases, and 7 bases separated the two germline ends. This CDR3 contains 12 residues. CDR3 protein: CASSGSTDTQYF. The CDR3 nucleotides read TGTGCCAGCAGCGGAAGTACAGATACGCAGTATTTT.

CDR3 bases: TGCGCCAGCAGTCCGTCCGCCCTGGGGAATCAGCCCCAGCATTTT. This codes for CASSPSALGNQPQHF. The rearrangement uses TRBV10-2 and TRBJ1-5, with D unresolved. Germline V lookup: CDR1 WSHSY, CDR2 SAAADI. Trimming removed 5 bases at V and 4 bases at J, with 15 bases between. This CDR3 is built from 15 residues.

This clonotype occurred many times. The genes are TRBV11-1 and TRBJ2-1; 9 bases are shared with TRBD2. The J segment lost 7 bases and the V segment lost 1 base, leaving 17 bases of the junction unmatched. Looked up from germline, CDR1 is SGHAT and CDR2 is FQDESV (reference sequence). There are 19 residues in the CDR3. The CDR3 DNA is TGTGCCAGCAGCTTAGGGGTAGCGGGAGTTTCCTCCTGGGCAAATGAGCAGTTCTTC. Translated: CASSLGVAGVSSWANEQFF.

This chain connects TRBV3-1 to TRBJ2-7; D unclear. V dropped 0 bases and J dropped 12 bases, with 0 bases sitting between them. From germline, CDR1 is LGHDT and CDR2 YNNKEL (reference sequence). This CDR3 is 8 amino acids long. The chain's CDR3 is CASSQEYF. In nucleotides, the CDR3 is TGTGCCAGCAGCCAAGAGTACTTC.

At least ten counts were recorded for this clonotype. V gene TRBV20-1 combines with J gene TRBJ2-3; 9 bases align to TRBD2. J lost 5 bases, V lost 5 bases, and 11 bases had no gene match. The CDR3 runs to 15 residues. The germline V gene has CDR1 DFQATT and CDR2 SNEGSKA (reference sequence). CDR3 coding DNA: TGCAGTGCTCGGGGCGAGCGGGAGGAAGGAGATACGCAGTATTTT. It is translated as CSARGEREEGDTQYF.

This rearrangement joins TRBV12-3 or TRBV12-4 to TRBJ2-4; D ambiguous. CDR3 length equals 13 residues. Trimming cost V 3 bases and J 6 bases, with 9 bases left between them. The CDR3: CASSLVVGNIQYF. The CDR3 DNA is TGTGCCAGCAGTTTGGTAGTGGGAAACATTCAGTACTTC.

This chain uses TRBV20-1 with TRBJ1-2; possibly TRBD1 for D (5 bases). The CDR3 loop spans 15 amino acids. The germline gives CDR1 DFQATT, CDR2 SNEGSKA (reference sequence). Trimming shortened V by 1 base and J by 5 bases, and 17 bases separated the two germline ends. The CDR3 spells CSARAQGAAGYGYTF. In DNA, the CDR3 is TGCAGTGCTAGAGCTCAAGGGGCGGCGGGGTATGGCTACACCTTC.

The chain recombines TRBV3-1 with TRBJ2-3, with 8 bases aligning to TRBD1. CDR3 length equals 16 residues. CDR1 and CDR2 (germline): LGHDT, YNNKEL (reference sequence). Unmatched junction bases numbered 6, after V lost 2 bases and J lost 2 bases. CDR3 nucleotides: TGTGCCAGCAGCCAATCGCAGGGGGCCCTCACAGATACGCAGTATTTT. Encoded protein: CASSQSQGALTDTQYF.

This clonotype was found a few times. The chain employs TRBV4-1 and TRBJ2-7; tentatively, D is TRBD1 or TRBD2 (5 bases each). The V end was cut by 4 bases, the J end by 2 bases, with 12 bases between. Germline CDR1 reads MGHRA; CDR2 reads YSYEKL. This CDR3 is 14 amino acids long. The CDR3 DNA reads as TGCGCCAGCAGCCCGTTCGGGACGGCCTACGAGCAGTACTTC. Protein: CASSPFGTAYEQYF.

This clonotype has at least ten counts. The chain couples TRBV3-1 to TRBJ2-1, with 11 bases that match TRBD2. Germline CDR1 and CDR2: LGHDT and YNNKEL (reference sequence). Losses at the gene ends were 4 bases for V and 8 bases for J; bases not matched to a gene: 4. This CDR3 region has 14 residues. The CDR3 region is CASSLAGGGDEQFF. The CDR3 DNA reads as TGTGCCAGCAGCCTAGCGGGAGGGGGTGATGAGCAGTTCTTC.

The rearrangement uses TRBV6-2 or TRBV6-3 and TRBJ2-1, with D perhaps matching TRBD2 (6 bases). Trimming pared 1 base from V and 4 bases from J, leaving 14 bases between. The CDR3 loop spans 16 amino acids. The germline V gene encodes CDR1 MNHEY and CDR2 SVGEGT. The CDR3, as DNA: TGTGCCAGCAGTTACTTTACCGGGGGTAGTTACAATGAGCAGTTCTTC. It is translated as CASSYFTGGSYNEQFF.

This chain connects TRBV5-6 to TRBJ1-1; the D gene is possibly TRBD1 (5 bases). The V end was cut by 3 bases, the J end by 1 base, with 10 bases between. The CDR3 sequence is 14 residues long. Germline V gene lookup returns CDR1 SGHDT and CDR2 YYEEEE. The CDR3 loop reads CASSSTARNTEAFF. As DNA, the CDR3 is TGTGCCAGCAGCTCGACAGCGAGGAACACTGAAGCTTTCTTT.

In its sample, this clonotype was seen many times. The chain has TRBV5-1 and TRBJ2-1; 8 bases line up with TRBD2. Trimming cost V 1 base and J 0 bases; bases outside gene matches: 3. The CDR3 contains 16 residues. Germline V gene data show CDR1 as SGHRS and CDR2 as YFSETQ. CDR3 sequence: CASSLTSGSSYNEQFF. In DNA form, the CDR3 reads TGCGCCAGCAGCTTGACTAGCGGCAGCTCCTACAATGAGCAGTTCTTC.

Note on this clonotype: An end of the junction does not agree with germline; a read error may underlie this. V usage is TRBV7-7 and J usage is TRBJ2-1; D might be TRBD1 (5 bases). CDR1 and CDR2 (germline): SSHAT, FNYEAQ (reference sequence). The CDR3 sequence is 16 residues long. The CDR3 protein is CASSAGPESSYNKQFF. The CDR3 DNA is TGTGCCAGCAGCGCAGGGCCGGAAAGCTCCTACAATAAGCAGTTCTTC. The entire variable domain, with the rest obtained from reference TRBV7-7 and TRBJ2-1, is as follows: GAGVSQSPRYKVTKRGQDVTLRCDPISSHATLYWYQQALGQGPEFLTYFNYEAQPDKSGLPSDRFSAERPEGSISTLTIQRTEQRDSAMYRCASSAGPESSYNKQFFGPGTRLTVL.